The clone carrying this T cell receptor (beta chain) was seen a few times. The antigen is not known. Germline CDR1 SGHTA, CDR2 FQGTGA. Trimming removed 6 bases from V and 1 base from J, with 15 bases in between. The CDR3 spans 16 residues. RNA transcripts yielded amplified TCR beta CDR3 regions. The study used the HTBI primer set for a first-round RT-PCR of the TCR CDR3. Each CDR3 protein gets one entry after TCRdb re-called the multiplex PCR reads with MiXCR. This table holds some 490,000 distinct CDR3 sequences, about 20% found once. For ophthalmopathy patients, the Clinical Activity Score was at least 3 and the NOSPECS grade at least 4; duration was under 3 months. Diagnoses were made from clinical symptoms, serum measures (thyroxine and TRAb), thyroid ultrasound and orbital computed tomography. These data come from a study of T cells in Graves' hyperthyroidism and ophthalmopathy. The study, taken as a whole, reports: Most thyroid clonotypes expanded above 0.001 appeared in blood too. Prediction of ophthalmopathy progression came a median roughly 6.4 months pre-onset.

This TCR was recovered from a woman in her sixties or seventies with Graves' ophthalmopathy. The chain carries TRBV7-3 and TRBJ2-2; a weak D match, TRBD1 (6 bases). Sample: blood. The CDR3 bases are TGTGCCAGCAGTTCAGGGACAATCGGGAACACCGGGGAGCTGTTTTTT. Its translation: CASSSGTIGNTGELFF.